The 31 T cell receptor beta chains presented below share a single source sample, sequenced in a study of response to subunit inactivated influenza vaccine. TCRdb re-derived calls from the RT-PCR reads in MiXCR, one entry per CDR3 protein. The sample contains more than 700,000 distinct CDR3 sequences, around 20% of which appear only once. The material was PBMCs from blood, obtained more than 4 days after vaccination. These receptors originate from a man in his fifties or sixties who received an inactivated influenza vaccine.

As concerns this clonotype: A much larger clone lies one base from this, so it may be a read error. This CDR3 is CASSVLAGGTGELFF. CDR3 in DNA: TGTGCCAGCAGCGTACTAGCGGGAGGAACCGGGGAGCTGTTTTTT. The chain links TRBV7-3 to TRBJ2-2; 12 nucleotides line up with TRBD2. The V segment lost 5 bases and the J segment 5 bases; nucleotides outside the gene matches: 3. This CDR3 has 15 residues. Germline V lookup: CDR1 SGHTA, CDR2 FQGTGA.

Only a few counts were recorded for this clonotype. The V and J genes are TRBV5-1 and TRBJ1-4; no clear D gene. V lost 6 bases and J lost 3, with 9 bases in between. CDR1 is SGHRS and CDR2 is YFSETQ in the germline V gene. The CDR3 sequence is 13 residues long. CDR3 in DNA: TGCGCCAGCAACGCCGGGCCTAATGAAAAACTGTTTTTT. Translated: CASNAGPNEKLFF.

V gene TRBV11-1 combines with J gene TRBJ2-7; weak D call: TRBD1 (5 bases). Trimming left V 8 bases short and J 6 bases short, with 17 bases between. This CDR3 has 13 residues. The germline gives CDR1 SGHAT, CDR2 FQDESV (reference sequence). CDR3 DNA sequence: TGTGCCAGCGGCGAACAGGTCTTCGGCGAGCAGTACTTC. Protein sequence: CASGEQVFGEQYF.

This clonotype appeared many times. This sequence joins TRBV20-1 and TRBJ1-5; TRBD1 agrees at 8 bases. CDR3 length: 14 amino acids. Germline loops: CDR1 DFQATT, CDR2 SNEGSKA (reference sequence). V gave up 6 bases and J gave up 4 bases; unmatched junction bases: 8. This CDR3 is CSAPRDRWNQPQHF. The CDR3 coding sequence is TGCAGTGCCCCACGGGACAGGTGGAATCAGCCCCAGCATTTT.

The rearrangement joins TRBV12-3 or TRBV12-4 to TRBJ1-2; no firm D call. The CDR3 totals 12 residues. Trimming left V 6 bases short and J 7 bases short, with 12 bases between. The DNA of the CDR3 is TGTGCCAGCAGCTATAGAGGGTTTGGCTACACCTTC. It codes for CASSYRGFGYTF.

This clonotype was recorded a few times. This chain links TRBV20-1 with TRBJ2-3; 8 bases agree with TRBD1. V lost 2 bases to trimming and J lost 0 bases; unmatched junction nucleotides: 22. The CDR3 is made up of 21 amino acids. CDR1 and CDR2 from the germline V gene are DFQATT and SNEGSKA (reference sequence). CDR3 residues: CSARPWIATGEKTPSTDTQYF. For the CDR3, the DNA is TGCAGTGCTAGACCTTGGATAGCGACAGGGGAGAAAACCCCTAGCACAGATACGCAGTATTTT.

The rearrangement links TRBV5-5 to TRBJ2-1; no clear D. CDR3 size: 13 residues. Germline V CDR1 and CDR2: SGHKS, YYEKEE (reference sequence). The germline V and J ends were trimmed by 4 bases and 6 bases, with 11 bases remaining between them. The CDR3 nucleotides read TGTGCCAGCAGCACTGGGCCCGGCAATGAGCAGTTCTTC. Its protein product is CASSTGPGNEQFF.

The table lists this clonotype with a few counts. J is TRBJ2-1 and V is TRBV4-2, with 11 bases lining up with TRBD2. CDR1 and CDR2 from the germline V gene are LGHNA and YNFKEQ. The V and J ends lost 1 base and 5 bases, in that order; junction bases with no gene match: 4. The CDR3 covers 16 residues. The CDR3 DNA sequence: TGTGCCAGCAGCCAAGTACTAGCGGGGGACCACAATGAGCAGTTCTTC. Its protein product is CASSQVLAGDHNEQFF.

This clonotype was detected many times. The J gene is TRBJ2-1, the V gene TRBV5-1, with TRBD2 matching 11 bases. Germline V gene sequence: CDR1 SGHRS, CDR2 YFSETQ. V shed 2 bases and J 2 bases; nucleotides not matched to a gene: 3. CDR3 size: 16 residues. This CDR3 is CASSFGTSGPYNEQFF. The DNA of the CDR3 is TGCGCCAGCAGCTTTGGGACTAGCGGCCCCTACAATGAGCAGTTCTTC.

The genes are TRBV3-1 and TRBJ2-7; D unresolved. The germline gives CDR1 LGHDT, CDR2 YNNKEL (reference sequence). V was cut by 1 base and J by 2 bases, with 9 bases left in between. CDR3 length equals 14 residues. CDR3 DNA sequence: TGTGCCAGCAGCCAAGGCGGACCAACCTACGAGCAGTACTTC. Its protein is CASSQGGPTYEQYF.

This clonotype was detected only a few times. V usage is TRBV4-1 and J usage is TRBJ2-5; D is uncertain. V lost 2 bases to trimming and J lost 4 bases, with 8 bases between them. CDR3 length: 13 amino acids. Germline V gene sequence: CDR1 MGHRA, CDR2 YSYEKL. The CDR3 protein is CASSQTLGETQYF. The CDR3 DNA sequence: TGCGCCAGCAGCCAAACCCTAGGAGAGACCCAGTACTTC.

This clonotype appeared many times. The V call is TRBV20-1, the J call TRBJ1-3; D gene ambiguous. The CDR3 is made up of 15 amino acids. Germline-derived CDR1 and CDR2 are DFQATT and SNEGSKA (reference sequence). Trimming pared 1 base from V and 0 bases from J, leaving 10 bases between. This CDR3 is CSARVTQLSGNTIYF. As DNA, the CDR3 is TGCAGTGCTAGAGTAACACAGCTCTCTGGAAACACCATATATTTT.

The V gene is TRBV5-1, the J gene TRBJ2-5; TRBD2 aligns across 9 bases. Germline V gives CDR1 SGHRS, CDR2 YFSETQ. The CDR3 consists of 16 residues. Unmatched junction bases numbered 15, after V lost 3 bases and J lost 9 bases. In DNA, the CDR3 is TGCGCCAGCAGCTCAGAGACTAGCGGATTGGGCGTGGCCCAGTACTTC. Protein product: CASSSETSGLGVAQYF.

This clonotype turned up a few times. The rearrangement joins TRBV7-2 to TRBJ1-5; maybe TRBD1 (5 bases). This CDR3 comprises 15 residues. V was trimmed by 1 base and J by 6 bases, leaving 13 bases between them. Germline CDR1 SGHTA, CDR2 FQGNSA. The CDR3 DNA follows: TGTGCCAGCAGCTTAGAATCAGGGAACGGTCAGCCCCAGCATTTT. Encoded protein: CASSLESGNGQPQHF.

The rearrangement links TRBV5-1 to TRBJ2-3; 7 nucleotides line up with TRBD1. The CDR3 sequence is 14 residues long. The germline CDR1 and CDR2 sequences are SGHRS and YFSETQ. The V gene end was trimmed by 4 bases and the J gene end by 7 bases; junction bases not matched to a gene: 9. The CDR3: CASSIGQDTNTQYF. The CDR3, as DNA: TGCGCCAGCAGCATCGGACAGGATACGAATACGCAGTATTTT.

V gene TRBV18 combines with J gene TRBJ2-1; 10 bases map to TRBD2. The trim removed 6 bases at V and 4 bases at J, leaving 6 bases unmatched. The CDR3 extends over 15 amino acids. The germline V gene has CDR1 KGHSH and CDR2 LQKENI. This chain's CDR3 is CASSELAGIYNEQFF. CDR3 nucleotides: TGTGCCAGCTCCGAACTAGCGGGGATTTACAATGAGCAGTTCTTC. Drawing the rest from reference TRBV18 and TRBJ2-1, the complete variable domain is NAGVMQNPRHLVRRRGQEARLRCSPMKGHSHVYWYRQLPEEGLKFMVYLQKENIIDESGMPKERFSAEFPKEGPSILRIQQVVRGDSAAYFCASSELAGIYNEQFFGPGTRLTVL.

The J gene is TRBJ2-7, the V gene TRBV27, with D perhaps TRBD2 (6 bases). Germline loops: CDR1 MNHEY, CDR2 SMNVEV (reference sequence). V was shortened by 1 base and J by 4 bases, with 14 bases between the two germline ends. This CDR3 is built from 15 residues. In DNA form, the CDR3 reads TGTGCCAGCAGTTTATTAGGAGGGGCGGTTTACGAGCAGTACTTC. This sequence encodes CASSLLGGAVYEQYF.

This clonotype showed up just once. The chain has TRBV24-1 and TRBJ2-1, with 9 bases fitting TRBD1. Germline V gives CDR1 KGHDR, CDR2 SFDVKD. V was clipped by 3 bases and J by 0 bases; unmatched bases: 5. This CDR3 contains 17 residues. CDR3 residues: CATSDGTGLSSYNEQFF. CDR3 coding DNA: TGTGCCACCAGTGATGGGACAGGGCTGAGCTCCTACAATGAGCAGTTCTTC.

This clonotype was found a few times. The CDR3 DNA sequence: TGTGCCAGCAGTTACGCAGCAGGGGGCCGAGAAAAACTGTTTTTT. This gives the protein CASSYAAGGREKLFF. The chain uses TRBV6-2 or TRBV6-3 and TRBJ1-4; 8 bases are a match to TRBD1. With 2 bases clipped from V and 8 bases from J, the junction kept 7 bases outside the gene matches. CDR3 size: 15 residues. Per germline, CDR1 MNHEY and CDR2 SVGEGT.

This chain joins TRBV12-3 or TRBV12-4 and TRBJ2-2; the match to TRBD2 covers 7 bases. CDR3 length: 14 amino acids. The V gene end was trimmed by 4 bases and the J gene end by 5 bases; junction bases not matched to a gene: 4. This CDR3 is CASSSSGGTGELFF. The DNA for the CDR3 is TGTGCCAGCAGTTCTAGCGGTGGTACCGGGGAGCTGTTTTTT.

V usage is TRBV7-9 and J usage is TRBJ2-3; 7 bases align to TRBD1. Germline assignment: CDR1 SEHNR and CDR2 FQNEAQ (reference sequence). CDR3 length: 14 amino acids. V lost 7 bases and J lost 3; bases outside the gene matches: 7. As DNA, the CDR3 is TGTGCCAGCAACCTAGGGGGCTCAACAGATACGCAGTATTTT. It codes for CASNLGGSTDTQYF.

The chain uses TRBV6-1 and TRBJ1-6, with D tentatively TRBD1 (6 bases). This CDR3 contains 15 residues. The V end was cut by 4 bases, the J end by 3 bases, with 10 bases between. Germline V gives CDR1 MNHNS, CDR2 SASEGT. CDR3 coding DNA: TGTGCCAGCAGTGCCAGGGGTATCTATAATTCACCCCTCCACTTT. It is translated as CASSARGIYNSPLHF.

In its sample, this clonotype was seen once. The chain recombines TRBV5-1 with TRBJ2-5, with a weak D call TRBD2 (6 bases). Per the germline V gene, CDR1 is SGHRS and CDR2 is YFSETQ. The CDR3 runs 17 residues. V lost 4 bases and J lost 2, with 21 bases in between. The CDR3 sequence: CASSPNFGRDKQETQYF. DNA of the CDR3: TGCGCCAGCAGCCCAAATTTCGGGCGGGATAAACAAGAGACCCAGTACTTC.

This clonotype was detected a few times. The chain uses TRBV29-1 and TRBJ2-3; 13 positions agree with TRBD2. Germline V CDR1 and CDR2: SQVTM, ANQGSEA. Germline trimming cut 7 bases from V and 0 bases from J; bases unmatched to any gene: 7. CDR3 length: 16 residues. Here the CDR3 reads CSAPTSGGSSTDTQYF. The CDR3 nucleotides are TGCAGCGCCCCGACTAGCGGGGGGTCTAGCACAGATACGCAGTATTTT.

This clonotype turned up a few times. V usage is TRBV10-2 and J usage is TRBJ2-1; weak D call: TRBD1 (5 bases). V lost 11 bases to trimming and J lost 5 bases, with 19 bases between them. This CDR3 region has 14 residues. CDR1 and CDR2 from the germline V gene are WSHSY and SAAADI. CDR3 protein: CAAKRAQANNEQFF. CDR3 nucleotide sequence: TGCGCCGCCAAAAGGGCACAGGCCAACAATGAGCAGTTCTTC.

CDR3 sequence (DNA): TGTGCCAGCAGCTTAGCGGGACGAATCAGCACAGATACGCAGTATTTT. Translated: CASSLAGRISTDTQYF. The genes are TRBV7-6 and TRBJ2-3; D is possibly TRBD1 or TRBD2 (5 bases each). Trimming removed 0 bases at V and 0 bases at J, with 10 bases between. The CDR3 consists of 16 residues. Germline V gives CDR1 SGHVS, CDR2 FNYEAQ.

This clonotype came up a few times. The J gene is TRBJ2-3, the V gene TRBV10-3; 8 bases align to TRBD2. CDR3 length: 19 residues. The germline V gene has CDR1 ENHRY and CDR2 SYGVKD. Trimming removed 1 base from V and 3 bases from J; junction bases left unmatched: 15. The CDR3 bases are TGTGCCATCAGTGAGTTCTGGATCGTGAGCGGGAGATCGACAGATACGCAGTATTTT. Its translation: CAISEFWIVSGRSTDTQYF.

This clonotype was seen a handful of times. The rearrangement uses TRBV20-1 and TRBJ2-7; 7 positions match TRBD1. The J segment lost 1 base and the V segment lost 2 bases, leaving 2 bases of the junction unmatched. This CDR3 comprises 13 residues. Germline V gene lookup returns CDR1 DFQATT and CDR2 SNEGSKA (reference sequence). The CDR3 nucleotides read TGCAGTGCTAGAAGACAGGGTTCCTACGAGCAGTACTTC. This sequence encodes CSARRQGSYEQYF.

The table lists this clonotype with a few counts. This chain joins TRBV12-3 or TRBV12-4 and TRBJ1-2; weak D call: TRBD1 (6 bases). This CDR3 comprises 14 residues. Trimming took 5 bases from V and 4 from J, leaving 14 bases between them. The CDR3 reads CASSPRGATYGYTF. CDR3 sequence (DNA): TGTGCCAGCAGTCCCCGGGGGGCCACCTATGGCTACACCTTC.

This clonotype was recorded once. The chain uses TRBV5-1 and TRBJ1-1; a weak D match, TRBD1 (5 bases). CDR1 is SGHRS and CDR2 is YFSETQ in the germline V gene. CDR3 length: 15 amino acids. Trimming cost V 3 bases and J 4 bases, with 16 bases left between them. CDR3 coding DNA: TGCGCCAGCAGCTGGACGGGACGGGGAGGCACTGAAGCTTTCTTT. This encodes CASSWTGRGGTEAFF.

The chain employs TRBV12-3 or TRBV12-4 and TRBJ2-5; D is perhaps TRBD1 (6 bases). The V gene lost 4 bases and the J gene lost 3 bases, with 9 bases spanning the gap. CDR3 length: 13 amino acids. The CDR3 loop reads CASSSGDKETQYF. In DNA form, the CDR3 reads TGTGCCAGCAGTTCTGGGGACAAAGAGACCCAGTACTTC.